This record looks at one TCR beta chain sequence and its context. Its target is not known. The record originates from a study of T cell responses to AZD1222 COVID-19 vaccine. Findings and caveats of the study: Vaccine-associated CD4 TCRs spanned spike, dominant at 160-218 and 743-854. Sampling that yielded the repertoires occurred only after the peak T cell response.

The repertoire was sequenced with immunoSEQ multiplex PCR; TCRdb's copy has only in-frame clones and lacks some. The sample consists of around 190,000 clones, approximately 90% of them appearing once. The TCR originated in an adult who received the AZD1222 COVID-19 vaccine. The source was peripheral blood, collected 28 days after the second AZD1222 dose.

CDR3 loop: CASSSRPFYNEQFF. The CDR3 DNA sequence: TGTGCCAGCAGCTCTCGGCCTTTTTACAATGAGCAGTTCTTC. The chain is built from TRBV11-2 and TRBJ2-1; D unclear. V shed 4 bases and J shed 4 bases, with 11 bases lying between them. This CDR3 contains 14 residues. Germline V gene data show CDR1 as SGHAT and CDR2 as FQNNGV.